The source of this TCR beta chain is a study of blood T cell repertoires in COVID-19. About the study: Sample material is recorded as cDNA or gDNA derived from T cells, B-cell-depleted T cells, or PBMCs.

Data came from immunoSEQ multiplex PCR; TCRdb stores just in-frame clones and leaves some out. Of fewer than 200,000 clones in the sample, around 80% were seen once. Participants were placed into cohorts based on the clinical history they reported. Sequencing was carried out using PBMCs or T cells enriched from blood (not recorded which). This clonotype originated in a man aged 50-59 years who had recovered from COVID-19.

The CDR3 region is CASSTIQGTGDTGELFF. CDR3 coding DNA: TGTGCCAGCAGCACGATACAGGGGACAGGGGACACCGGGGAGCTGTTTTTT. This rearrangement joins TRBV21-1 to TRBJ2-2; the tabulated D call, TRBD1, remains unverified against the DNA. TRBV21-1 is shown as a pseudogene. The CDR3 is made up of 17 amino acids.